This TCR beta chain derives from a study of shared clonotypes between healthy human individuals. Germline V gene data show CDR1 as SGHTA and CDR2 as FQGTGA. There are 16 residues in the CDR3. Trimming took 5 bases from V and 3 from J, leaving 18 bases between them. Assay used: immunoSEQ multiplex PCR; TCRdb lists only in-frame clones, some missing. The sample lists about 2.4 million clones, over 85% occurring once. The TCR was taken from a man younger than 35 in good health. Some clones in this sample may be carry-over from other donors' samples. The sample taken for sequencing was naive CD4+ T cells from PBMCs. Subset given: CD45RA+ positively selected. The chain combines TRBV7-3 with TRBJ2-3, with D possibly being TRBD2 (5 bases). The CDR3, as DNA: TGTGCCAGCAGCCATCAGGTGAGTAGCGTTACAGATACGCAGTATTTT. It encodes CASSHQVSSVTDTQYF.